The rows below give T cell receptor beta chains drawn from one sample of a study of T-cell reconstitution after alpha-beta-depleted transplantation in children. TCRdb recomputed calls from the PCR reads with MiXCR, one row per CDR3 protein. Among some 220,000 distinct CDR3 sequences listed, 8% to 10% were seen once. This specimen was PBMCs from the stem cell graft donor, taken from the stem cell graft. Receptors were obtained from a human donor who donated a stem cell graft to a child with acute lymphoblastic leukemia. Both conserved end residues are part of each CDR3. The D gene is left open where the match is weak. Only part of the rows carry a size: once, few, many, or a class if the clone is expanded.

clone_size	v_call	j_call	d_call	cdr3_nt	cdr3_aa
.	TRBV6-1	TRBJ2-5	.	TGTGCCAGCAGCAAATCGATCGGGAGCCAAGAGACCCAGTACTTC	CASSKSIGSQETQYF
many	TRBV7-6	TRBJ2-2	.	TGTGCCAGCAGCCTCCCCGGGGCCTCGAACACCGGGGAGCTGTTTTTT	CASSLPGASNTGELFF
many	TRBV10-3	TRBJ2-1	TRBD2	TGTGCCATCTCAAGCGGGGTGGAAAAGAGGTTCTTC	CAISSGVEKRFF
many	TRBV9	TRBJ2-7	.	TGTGCCAGCAGCGTTCGGCACTCCGGCGAGCAGTACTTC	CASSVRHSGEQYF
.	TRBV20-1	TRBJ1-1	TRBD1	TGCAGTGCCGGGACAGCAATGAACACTGAAGCTTTCTTT	CSAGTAMNTEAFF
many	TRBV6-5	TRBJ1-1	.	TGTGCCAGCAGTTTCACTCGGGATAACACTGAAGCTTTCTTT	CASSFTRDNTEAFF
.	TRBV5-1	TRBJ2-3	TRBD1	TGCGCCAGCAGCTTCGGACAGGGTTCATACGCAGATACGCAGTATTTT	CASSFGQGSYADTQYF
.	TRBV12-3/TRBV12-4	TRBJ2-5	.	TGTGCCAGCAGTTCCTCGGGACGAGAGACCCAGTACTTC	CASSSSGRETQYF
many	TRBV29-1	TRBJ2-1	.	TGCAGCCAACGGTCCTACAATGAGCAGTTCTTC	CSQRSYNEQFF
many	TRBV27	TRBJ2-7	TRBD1	TGTGCCAGCAGTTTACAGGGGGTATTGAACGAGCAGTACTTC	CASSLQGVLNEQYF
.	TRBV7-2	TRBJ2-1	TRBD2	TGTGCCAGCAGCTTAGTTAGCGGGGGGGCCTACAATGAGCAGTTCTTC	CASSLVSGGAYNEQFF
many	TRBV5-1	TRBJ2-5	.	TGCGCCAGCAGCTTAACAGGGTTTCAAGAGACCCAGTACTTC	CASSLTGFQETQYF
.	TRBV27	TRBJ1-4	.	TGTGCCAGCCATCTCAAAATTAATGAAAAACTGTTTTTT	CASHLKINEKLFF
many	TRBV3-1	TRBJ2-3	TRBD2	TGTGCCAGCAGCCAAGACGCTAGCGGAGGAGATACGCAGTATTTT	CASSQDASGGDTQYF
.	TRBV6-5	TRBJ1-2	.	TGTGCCAGCAGTTACTCCACGGACATTCAACTCTATGGCTACACCTTC	CASSYSTDIQLYGYTF
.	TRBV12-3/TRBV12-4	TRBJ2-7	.	TGTGCCAGCAGCCAAGGGACGGCTGAGTACTTC	CASSQGTAEYF
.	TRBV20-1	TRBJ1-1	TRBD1	TGCAGCGCCTACGGGACAGGGTGGGTGAATACTGAAGCTTTCTTT	CSAYGTGWVNTEAFF